This T cell receptor beta chain was identified in a study of blood T cells in healthy people across ages. General study findings and limits: Underestimates were what the diversity estimates from one million T cells were considered to be.

Remarks on this clonotype: Its antigen is not known.

In germline, CDR1 is SGHTA, CDR2 FQGNSA. Trimming at V came to 6 bases and at J to 7 bases, leaving 12 bases not matched to a gene. This CDR3 region has 15 residues. A second PCR of 7 to 11 cycles used a sample-barcoded 5' primer and a J-beta primer mix. Every cDNA molecule bore a tag from a template-switch adaptor containing 12 random nucleotides. TCRdb re-called the 5' RACE reads through MiXCR, storing one row per CDR3 protein. Of more than 1 million distinct CDR3 sequences in the sample, under 55% were seen once. The chain has TRBV7-2 and TRBJ2-3; TRBD1 aligns across 8 bases. The sequencing input was blood. The clonotype comes from a woman in her sixties in good health. The CDR3: CASSSDRVIANTQYF. Written as DNA, the CDR3 is TGTGCCAGCAGTTCGGACAGGGTGATTGCAAATACGCAGTATTTT.